Listed here are 18 T cell receptor beta chains from one sample, sequenced in a study of CD8 T cells in Susac syndrome (dated by TCRdb to about 2019). Libraries were made using the immunoSEQ multiplex PCR assay. RNA was extracted using the RNeasy kit, and about 0.45 to 1 ug of the RNA was reverse transcribed with random hexamers. The public reads were reanalyzed by TCRdb: fastp trimming at Q25, MiXCR alignment, in-frame beta chains only. For every CDR3 protein sequence, its rows merge into one entry that carries the most common genes and DNA. The sample table holds about 240,000 distinct CDR3 sequences, of which 90% to 97% were seen once. The ten top clones hold 0.08% to 0.11% of the sample. The sequenced sample was CD4+ T cells from PBMCs. Receptors were obtained from a human donor with Susac syndrome.

This rearrangement joins TRBV12-3 or TRBV12-4 to TRBJ2-1, with D uncertain. The V end was cut by 5 bases, the J end by 1 base, with 9 bases between. The CDR3 runs to 14 residues. The CDR3 spells CASSREESYNEQFF. Here the CDR3 DNA reads TGTGCCAGCAGTCGAGAGGAGTCCTACAATGAGCAGTTCTTC.

V gene TRBV7-9 combines with J gene TRBJ2-6; 8 nucleotides match TRBD1. Germline trimming cut 5 bases from V and 0 bases from J; bases unmatched to any gene: 12. Looked up from germline, CDR1 is SEHNR and CDR2 is FQNEAQ (reference sequence). The CDR3 consists of 19 residues. The CDR3 is CASSLPRTGRSSGANVLTF. The CDR3 DNA is TGTGCCAGCAGCCTTCCTCGGACAGGGAGGTCCTCTGGGGCCAACGTCCTGACTTTC.

The chain is built from TRBV13 and TRBJ2-5; no firm D call. CDR1 is PRHDT and CDR2 is FYEKMQ in the germline V gene (reference sequence). This CDR3 is built from 14 residues. V gave up 2 bases and J gave up 9 bases, with 16 bases separating them. CDR3 loop: CASSLWSADGPQYF. Here the CDR3 DNA reads TGTGCCAGCAGCTTATGGTCGGCTGACGGGCCCCAGTACTTC.

The V and J genes are TRBV7-9 and TRBJ2-7; D possibly matches TRBD1 or TRBD2 (5 bases each). Germline CDR1 SEHNR, CDR2 FQNEAQ (reference sequence). Trimming removed 3 bases from V and 5 bases from J, with 11 bases in between. CDR3 length: 13 residues. The CDR3 protein is CASSFPGTHEQYF. The CDR3 DNA sequence: TGTGCCAGCAGCTTTCCCGGGACCCACGAGCAGTACTTC.

The chain couples TRBV19 to TRBJ1-1, with D unresolved. CDR3 length: 11 amino acids. Deletions cut 3 bases from V and 10 bases from J, with 9 bases between. Germline V lookup: CDR1 LNHDA, CDR2 SQIVND (reference sequence). CDR3 bases: TGTGCCAGTAGTATCGGGTTTGGAGCTTTCTTT. It is translated as CASSIGFGAFF. Combining the CDR3 with reference TRBV19 and TRBJ1-1 gives the whole variable domain DGGITQSPKYLFRKEGQNVTLSCEQNLNHDAMYWYRQDPGQGLRLIYYSQIVNDFQKGDIAEGYSVSREKKESFPLTVTSAQKNPTAFYLCASSIGFGAFFGQGTRLTVV.

J is TRBJ2-7 and V is TRBV5-1; either TRBD1 or TRBD2 may fit D (5 bases each). The CDR3 is 14 residues long. V lost 1 base, J lost 5 bases, and 13 bases lay in between. Per germline, CDR1 SGHRS and CDR2 YFSETQ. The CDR3 spells CASSLTGTANEQYF. The CDR3 nucleotides are TGCGCCAGCAGCTTGACCGGGACGGCGAACGAGCAGTACTTC.

In DNA form, the CDR3 reads TGTGCCAGCAGTGACCTGGGGCAGAACTACGAGCAGTACTTC. Translating it yields CASSDLGQNYEQYF. This chain links TRBV2 with TRBJ2-7; a possible D gene is TRBD1 (5 bases). CDR1 SNHLY and CDR2 FYNNEI come from the germline V gene. V lost 3 bases to trimming and J lost 3 bases, with 12 bases between them. CDR3 length: 14 amino acids.

The J gene is TRBJ2-1, the V gene TRBV9, with 8 bases matching TRBD2. CDR1 SGDLS and CDR2 YYNGEE come from the germline V gene. The CDR3 contains 16 residues. The V gene end was trimmed by 4 bases and the J gene end by 1 base; junction bases not matched to a gene: 7. CDR3 protein: CASSTRLARSYNEQFF. Here the CDR3 DNA reads TGTGCCAGCAGCACCCGACTAGCGAGGTCCTACAATGAGCAGTTCTTC.

This chain joins TRBV20-1 and TRBJ2-5; D gene uncertain. The germline V and J ends were trimmed by 1 base and 2 bases, with 14 bases remaining between them. The germline V gene has CDR1 DFQATT and CDR2 SNEGSKA (reference sequence). CDR3 length equals 15 residues. The CDR3: CSARGRVPIQETQYF. In nucleotides, the CDR3 is TGCAGTGCTAGAGGTCGGGTCCCGATTCAAGAGACCCAGTACTTC.

V and J are TRBV5-4 and TRBJ2-7, with 7 nucleotides matching TRBD1. V was clipped by 1 base and J by 0 bases; unmatched bases: 1. This CDR3 has 14 amino acids. Germline V lookup: CDR1 SGHNT, CDR2 YYREEE (reference sequence). Here the CDR3 DNA reads TGTGCCAGCAGCTTGAGGGACAGCTCCTACGAGCAGTACTTC. As protein: CASSLRDSSYEQYF.

J is TRBJ1-5 and V is TRBV3-1; TRBD1 matches at 12 bases. This CDR3 has 17 amino acids. V lost 3 bases and J lost 1; bases outside the gene matches: 4. The V gene's germline CDR1 is LGHDT and CDR2 YNNKEL (reference sequence). The CDR3 reads CASSQGTGGLSNQPQHF. The CDR3 nucleotides read TGTGCCAGCAGCCAGGGGACAGGGGGCTTAAGCAATCAGCCCCAGCATTTT. The variable domain in full, completed from reference TRBV3-1 and TRBJ1-5, reads DTAVSQTPKYLVTQMGNDKSIKCEQNLGHDTMYWYKQDSKKFLKIMFSYNNKELIINETVPNRFSPKSPDKAHLNLHINSLELGDSAVYFCASSQGTGGLSNQPQHFGDGTRLSIL.

The genes are TRBV19 and TRBJ2-3, with unresolved D. V lost 3 bases to trimming and J lost 2 bases, with 6 bases between them. The CDR3 consists of 13 residues. CDR1 is LNHDA, CDR2 SQIVND, per germline (reference sequence). CDR3 loop: CASSIQHTDTQYF. The CDR3 bases are TGTGCCAGTAGTATCCAGCACACAGATACGCAGTATTTT. Filled out from reference TRBV19 and TRBJ2-3, the complete variable domain reads DGGITQSPKYLFRKEGQNVTLSCEQNLNHDAMYWYRQDPGQGLRLIYYSQIVNDFQKGDIAEGYSVSREKKESFPLTVTSAQKNPTAFYLCASSIQHTDTQYFGPGTRLTVL.

This rearrangement joins TRBV4-1 to TRBJ2-7; D is possibly TRBD1 or TRBD2 (5 bases each). The CDR3 is 14 residues long. Trimming cost V 4 bases and J 2 bases, with 12 bases left between them. Germline values: CDR1 MGHRA, CDR2 YSYEKL. CDR3 loop: CASSLRDEAYEQYF. The CDR3 DNA is TGCGCCAGCAGCCTCCGGGACGAGGCCTACGAGCAGTACTTC.

This clonotype was found a few times. J is TRBJ2-7 and V is TRBV28; D perhaps matches TRBD1 (6 bases). This CDR3 region has 11 residues. V was trimmed by 4 bases and J by 11 bases, leaving 12 bases between them. The V gene's germline CDR1 is MDHEN and CDR2 SYDVKM. CDR3 in DNA: TGTGCCAGCAGTTCGGACAGAGGAAAGTACTTC. Translation: CASSSDRGKYF.

The chain uses TRBV29-1 and TRBJ2-5, with TRBD2 matching over 12 bases. Trimming took 7 bases from V and 0 from J; bases not matched to a gene: 3. CDR3 length: 14 amino acids. The germline V gene has CDR1 SQVTM and CDR2 ANQGSEA. This chain's CDR3 is CSGRTSGNQETQYF. The DNA for the CDR3 is TGCAGCGGGAGGACTAGCGGGAACCAAGAGACCCAGTACTTC.

This clonotype was counted a few times. This sequence joins TRBV27 and TRBJ2-2, with no clear D. The V and J ends lost 5 bases and 0 bases respectively, with 4 bases between them. The CDR3 covers 13 residues. CDR1 and CDR2 from the germline V gene are MNHEY and SMNVEV (reference sequence). The CDR3 protein is CASSRPNTGELFF. The DNA for the CDR3 is TGTGCCAGCAGTCGCCCGAACACCGGGGAGCTGTTTTTT.

The chain carries TRBV29-1 and TRBJ1-2, with D unresolved. Germline V gene sequence: CDR1 SQVTM, CDR2 ANQGSEA. V dropped 2 bases and J dropped 1 base, with 8 bases sitting between them. The CDR3 loop spans 13 amino acids. The CDR3 nucleotides read TGCAGCGTTGAATCGGGGATTAACTATGGCTACACCTTC. Translation gives CSVESGINYGYTF. The full variable domain, with the rest looked up from reference TRBV29-1 and TRBJ1-2, is SAVISQKPSRDICQRGTSLTIQCQVDSQVTMMFWYRQQPGQSLTLIATANQGSEATYESGFVIDKFPISRPNLTFSTLTVSNMSPEDSSIYLCSVESGINYGYTFGSGTRLTVV.

The chain is built from TRBV7-3 and TRBJ2-3, with 7 nucleotides matching TRBD2. Germline V lookup: CDR1 SGHTA, CDR2 FQGTGA. V lost 1 base, J lost 4 bases, and 8 bases stayed unmatched. The CDR3 has 16 residues. The CDR3 sequence is CASSLKLGAGADTQYF. The CDR3 DNA is TGTGCCAGCAGCTTAAAGCTTGGGGCGGGAGCAGATACGCAGTATTTT.